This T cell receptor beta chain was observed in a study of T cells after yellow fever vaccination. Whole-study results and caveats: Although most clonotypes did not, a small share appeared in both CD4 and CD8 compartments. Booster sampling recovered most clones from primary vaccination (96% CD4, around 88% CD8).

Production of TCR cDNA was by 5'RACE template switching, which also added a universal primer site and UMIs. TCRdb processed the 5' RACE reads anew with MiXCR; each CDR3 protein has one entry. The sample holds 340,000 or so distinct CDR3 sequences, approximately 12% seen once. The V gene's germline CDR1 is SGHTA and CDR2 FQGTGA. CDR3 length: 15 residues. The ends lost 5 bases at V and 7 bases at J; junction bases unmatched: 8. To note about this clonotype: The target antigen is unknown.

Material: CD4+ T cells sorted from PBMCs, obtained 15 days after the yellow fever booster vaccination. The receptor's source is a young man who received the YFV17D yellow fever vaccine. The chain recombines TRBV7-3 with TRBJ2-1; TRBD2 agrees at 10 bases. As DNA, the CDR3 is TGTGCCAGCAGCCCCTCAGCGGGGGGGGTTAATGAGCAGTTCTTC. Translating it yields CASSPSAGGVNEQFF.